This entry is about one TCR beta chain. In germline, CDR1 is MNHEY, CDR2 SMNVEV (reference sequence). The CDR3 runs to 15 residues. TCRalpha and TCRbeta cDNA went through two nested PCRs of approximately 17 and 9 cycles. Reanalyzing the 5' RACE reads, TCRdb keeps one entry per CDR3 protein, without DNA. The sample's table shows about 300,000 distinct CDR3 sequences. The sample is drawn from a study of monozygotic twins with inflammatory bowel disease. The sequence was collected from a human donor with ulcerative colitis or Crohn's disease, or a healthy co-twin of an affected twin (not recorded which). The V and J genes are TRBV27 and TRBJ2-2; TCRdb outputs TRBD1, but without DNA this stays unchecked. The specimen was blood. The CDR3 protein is CASSTGTGNTGELFF.